This T cell receptor beta chain emerged from a study of vaccination and CD4 T cells after COVID-19. For the study at large: Investigators took post-vaccine samples a median roughly 72 days after dose two, within a range of 14 to 241.

In regard to this clonotype: Its target is unknown.

Cultured CD4+ T-cell DNA underwent Oncomine TCR Beta short-read sequencing. Via MiXCR, TCRdb re-called the PCR reads, giving one row per CDR3 protein. This table has about 14,000 distinct CDR3 sequences, 51% appearing once. Documented treatment: roughly 11-day PBMC culture with coronavirus spike peptide pools or control peptides (ViraFEST assay). Per the germline V gene, CDR1 is MNHNS and CDR2 is SASEGT. V gave up 5 bases and J gave up 2 bases, with 9 bases separating them. The CDR3 has 13 residues. The chain combines TRBV6-1 with TRBJ1-2; tentative D call: TRBD1 (6 bases). The receptor was derived from a human donor who had recovered from COVID-19. Material: CD4+ T cells from blood, cultured in vitro, obtained before SARS-CoV-2 vaccination. The CDR3 DNA reads as TGTGCCAGCAGTAATGGACAGAACTATGGCTACACCTTC. The encoded protein is CASSNGQNYGYTF.